The rows below give T cell receptor beta chains drawn from one sample of a study of OX40 agonist ivuxolimab in advanced cancers. Measured with immunoSEQ multiplex PCR; TCRdb has only the in-frame clones, and not every one. The repertoire holds about 94,000 clones, with roughly 91% as singletons. The starting material was CD4+ or CD8+ T cells sorted from blood, obtained in a trial of the OX40 agonist ivuxolimab. The receptors were sampled from an adult with an advanced solid tumor such as melanoma, head and neck, liver or kidney cancer. CDR3s include the opening cysteine and the closing phenylalanine or tryptophan. A D gene is named only where the DNA matches it firmly. Clone size is given for some rows only: seen once, a few or many times, or a class if the clone is expanded.

V gene	D gene	J gene	clone size	CDR3 DNA	CDR3 protein
TRBV6-1	.	TRBJ1-1	.	TGTGCCAGCAGGCCGCACCTCGACATGAACACTGAAGCTTTCTTT	CASRPHLDMNTEAFF
TRBV9	TRBD1	TRBJ2-7	.	TGTGCCAGCAGCGTGCTAACAGGGGAAAGGTACGAGCAGTACTTC	CASSVLTGERYEQYF
TRBV2	.	TRBJ1-1	.	TGTGCCAGCAGTGTAAATACAAAAAAACTCGAACGAGCTTTCTTT	CASSVNTKKLERAFF
TRBV21-1	.	TRBJ1-6	.	TGTGCCAGCAGCAAAGTCTTCGATTCACCCCTCCACTTT	CASSKVFDSPLHF
TRBV6-5	.	TRBJ1-4	.	TGTGCCAGCAGCAAGGGGTCAACTAATGAAAAACTGTTTTTT	CASSKGSTNEKLFF
TRBV5-5	.	TRBJ1-1	.	TGTGCCAGCAGCTCGCTCTGGAACACTGAAGCTTTCTTT	CASSSLWNTEAFF
TRBV6-1	.	TRBJ1-5	once	TGTGCCAGCAGTGTGACAGTCAATCAGCCCCAGCATTTT	CASSVTVNQPQHF
TRBV9	.	TRBJ2-7	.	TGTGCCAGCAGCTTGAGGGGAGGCAGGGGGTCCTACGAGCAGTACTTC	CASSLRGGRGSYEQYF
TRBV27	TRBD1	TRBJ2-7	.	TGTGCCAGCAGAGCCGGGACAGGGGATTACGAGCAGTACTTC	CASRAGTGDYEQYF
TRBV5-1	.	TRBJ2-5	.	TGCGCCAGCAGACCGGACTTTTCGGGGGAGACCCAGTACTTC	CASRPDFSGETQYF
TRBV5-1	.	TRBJ1-2	.	TGCGCCAGCAGCTTGGCCATGGTTAGTAACTATGGCCACACCTTC	CASSLAMVSNYGHTF
TRBV7-2	.	TRBJ2-2	.	TGTGCCAGCAGCTTAGGGATCAGGACCGGGGAGCTGTTTTTT	CASSLGIRTGELFF
TRBV5-4	.	TRBJ2-7	.	TGTGCCAGCAGCCGAGCGCCAGGGGACTACGAGCAGTACTTC	CASSRAPGDYEQYF
TRBV20-1	.	TRBJ2-3	.	TGCAGTGCTGTGCGGGATACGCAGTATTTT	CSAVRDTQYF
TRBV29-1	.	TRBJ2-5	.	TGCAGCGTTGGAGGGGCGGTGGAGACCCAGTACTTC	CSVGGAVETQYF
TRBV4-1	TRBD1	TRBJ1-6	few	TGCGCCAGCAGCCGACGGGACAGCTCCTATAATTCACCCCTCCACTTT	CASSRRDSSYNSPLHF